The 32 T cell receptor beta chains below all came from one sample that was sequenced in a study of T cells in Graves' hyperthyroidism and ophthalmopathy. Template material for amplifying TCR beta CDR3 regions consisted of RNA transcripts. RT-PCR in the first round (using the HTBI primer set) targeted the TCR CDR3. TCRdb reprocessed the multiplex PCR reads with MiXCR, giving one entry per CDR3 protein. The sample contains hundreds of thousands of distinct CDR3 sequences, 45% of which appear only once. The sequencing input was peripheral blood or thyroid tissue (not recorded which). These receptor sequences come from an adult man with Graves' disease, either hyperthyroidism or ophthalmopathy (not recorded which).

The CDR3 reads CASSVWDEKLFF. CDR3 nucleotides: TGTGCCAGCAGTGTATGGGACGAAAAACTGTTTTTT. The chain joins TRBV25-1 to TRBJ1-4, with D perhaps matching TRBD1 (5 bases). Germline V lookup: CDR1 MGHDK, CDR2 SYGVNS. CDR3 length: 12 amino acids. The germline V and J ends were trimmed by 4 bases and 8 bases, with 8 bases remaining between them.

CDR3 in DNA: TGTGCCAGCAGCACAGGCCTAGATAACTATGGCTACACCTTC. It specifies CASSTGLDNYGYTF. The rearrangement links TRBV7-2 to TRBJ1-2, with TRBD1 as a possible D gene (5 bases). The germline V and J ends were trimmed by 5 bases and 1 base, with 11 bases remaining between them. From germline, CDR1 is SGHTA and CDR2 FQGNSA. CDR3 size: 14 residues.

This clonotype occurred a few times. The rearrangement uses TRBV19 and TRBJ1-6, with D perhaps TRBD1 (5 bases). Germline V CDR1 and CDR2: LNHDA, SQIVND (reference sequence). The V and J ends lost 3 bases and 5 bases respectively, with 11 bases between them. The CDR3 is made up of 15 amino acids. CDR3 in amino acids: CASSIRREDNSPLHF. In DNA form, the CDR3 reads TGTGCCAGTAGTATTCGCAGGGAGGATAATTCACCCCTCCACTTT.

The V call is TRBV7-6, the J call TRBJ2-7; 8 bases line up with TRBD2. Germline values: CDR1 SGHVS, CDR2 FNYEAQ. This CDR3 spans 16 amino acids. After removal of 5 bases from V and 0 bases from J, the junction contained 9 bases not matched to a gene. This chain's CDR3 is CASSPRGGVGSYEQYF. The CDR3 DNA reads as TGTGCCAGCAGCCCCCGGGGGGGCGTGGGCTCCTACGAGCAGTACTTC.

The table lists this clonotype with a few counts. J is TRBJ2-7 and V is TRBV7-9; D is tentatively TRBD1 or TRBD2 (6 bases each). Germline V CDR1 and CDR2: SEHNR, FQNEAQ (reference sequence). Trimming removed 1 base from V and 2 bases from J, with 18 bases in between. This CDR3 is built from 17 residues. In DNA, the CDR3 is TGTGCCAGCAGCTTAGAGGGGGGACGAGCCAGACCCTACGAGCAGTACTTC. It is translated as CASSLEGGRARPYEQYF.

This clonotype was picked up many times. This chain connects TRBV10-3 to TRBJ1-1; D is unclear. V was trimmed by 3 bases and J by 2 bases, leaving 4 bases between them. The CDR3 is 12 residues long. Per germline, CDR1 ENHRY and CDR2 SYGVKD. CDR3: CAISDVNTEAFF. CDR3 in DNA: TGTGCCATCAGTGACGTTAACACTGAAGCTTTCTTT.

With respect to this clonotype: The junction departs from the called germline gene at one end, perhaps through a read error. The rearrangement links TRBV7-7 to TRBJ2-2; D possibly corresponds to TRBD1 (5 bases). Germline values: CDR1 SSHAT, CDR2 FNYEAQ (reference sequence). CDR3 size: 14 residues. CDR3 sequence: CASSLSRDTGELFF. The CDR3 DNA is TGTGCTAGCAGCTTATCCAGGGACACCGGGGAGCTGTTTTTT.

To note about this clonotype: Likely a read error: the CDR3 ends without its conserved phenylalanine or tryptophan. The chain combines TRBV15 with TRBJ2-5; 8 bases are a match to TRBD2. The germline gives CDR1 LNHNV, CDR2 YYDKDF (reference sequence). Trimming cost V 9 bases and J 1 base; bases outside gene matches: 1. The CDR3 sequence is 12 residues long. The CDR3 reads CATLAGQETQYL. For the CDR3, the DNA is TGTGCCACTCTAGCGGGCCAAGAGACCCAGTACCTC.

V usage is TRBV20-1 and J usage is TRBJ2-5; 13 positions match TRBD2. Germline CDR1 DFQATT, CDR2 SNEGSKA (reference sequence). The V gene end was trimmed by 5 bases and the J gene end by 5 bases; junction bases not matched to a gene: 5. The length of the CDR3 is 14 residues. The chain's CDR3 is CSADWGLAGETQYF. The CDR3 region has the DNA TGCAGTGCTGATTGGGGACTAGCGGGGGAGACCCAGTACTTC.

This clonotype was counted at least ten times. This chain uses TRBV7-3 with TRBJ2-5; D is unclear. This CDR3 spans 13 amino acids. Germline CDR1 is SGHTA and CDR2 is FQGTGA. The V and J ends lost 1 base and 4 bases respectively, with 7 bases between them. The CDR3 protein is CASSLMGGETQYF. Here the CDR3 DNA reads TGTGCCAGCAGCTTAATGGGTGGAGAGACCCAGTACTTC.

A remark on this clonotype: This may be a read error: a much more frequent sequence differs by one nucleotide. The J gene is TRBJ1-1, the V gene TRBV2; no reliable D call. The CDR3 spans 13 residues. V lost 6 bases and J 0 bases, leaving 8 bases between the germline ends. Looked up from germline, CDR1 is SNHLY and CDR2 is FYNNEI. CDR3 sequence: CASRHSMNTEAFF. The CDR3 bases are TGTGCCAGCAGGCACAGCATGAACACTGAAGCTTTCTTT.

The V call is TRBV24-1, the J call TRBJ1-5, with 8 positions matching TRBD1. This CDR3 has 19 amino acids. Trimming removed 4 bases from V and 7 bases from J; junction bases left unmatched: 20. The germline gives CDR1 KGHDR, CDR2 SFDVKD. DNA for the CDR3: TGTGCCACCAGTGACTCAGAGATTAGCAGTGCGGACAGGGCCCAGCCCCAGCATTTT. This encodes CATSDSEISSADRAQPQHF.

The chain is built from TRBV24-1 and TRBJ2-5; either TRBD1 or TRBD2 may fit D (5 bases each). Germline V gene lookup returns CDR1 KGHDR and CDR2 SFDVKD. The V gene lost 4 bases and the J gene lost 3 bases, with 11 bases spanning the gap. This CDR3 has 14 residues. Written as DNA, the CDR3 is TGTGCCACCAGTGACGGGACCGGTAAAGAGACCCAGTACTTC. Encoded protein: CATSDGTGKETQYF.

Only a few counts were recorded for this clonotype. V gene TRBV20-1 combines with J gene TRBJ2-2; tentatively, D is TRBD2 (5 bases). This CDR3 comprises 15 residues. From germline, CDR1 is DFQATT and CDR2 SNEGSKA (reference sequence). Trimming removed 3 bases from V and 0 bases from J, with 11 bases in between. Here the CDR3 DNA reads TGCAGTGCTAGGTATTCAGCGGCGAACACCGGGGAGCTGTTTTTT. Protein: CSARYSAANTGELFF.

This clonotype was detected many times. The chain couples TRBV10-1 to TRBJ1-4; D ambiguous. V lost 7 bases and J lost 8, with 11 bases in between. Germline V gene lookup returns CDR1 WNHNN and CDR2 SYGVQD (reference sequence). This CDR3 is 12 amino acids long. In DNA form, the CDR3 reads TGCGCCAGCAACAGAGGAGGGGAAAAACTGTTTTTT. It is translated as CASNRGGEKLFF.

The rearrangement links TRBV7-2 to TRBJ1-1; TRBD1 is a possible D gene (5 bases). Germline CDR1 and CDR2: SGHTA and FQGNSA. Trimming took off 3 bases at V and 3 bases at J, with 11 bases between the two ends. The CDR3 consists of 14 residues. The CDR3 is CASSFEGMDTEAFF. DNA for the CDR3: TGTGCCAGCAGCTTTGAGGGGATGGACACTGAAGCTTTCTTT.

This clonotype appeared a few times. The rearrangement uses TRBV20-1 and TRBJ2-7; possible D gene TRBD2, 6 bases. CDR1 DFQATT and CDR2 SNEGSKA come from the germline V gene (reference sequence). The CDR3 loop spans 13 amino acids. The ends were cut back, 5 bases at V and 4 bases at J, with 15 bases in the middle. The CDR3 DNA follows: TGCAGTGCTGGCGGGACGTTCGATTACGAGCAGTACTTC. Encoded protein: CSAGGTFDYEQYF.

In this sample, this clonotype turned up many times. The chain couples TRBV7-9 to TRBJ1-1; 8 bases align to TRBD1. J gave up 4 bases and V 5 bases, and 9 bases lay outside the gene matches. The CDR3 has 15 amino acids. Per the germline V gene, CDR1 is SEHNR and CDR2 is FQNEAQ (reference sequence). The CDR3 region is CASSIPSGTGTEAFF. CDR3 coding DNA: TGTGCCAGCAGCATCCCCTCCGGGACAGGCACTGAAGCTTTCTTT.

This chain connects TRBV2 to TRBJ1-2; no reliable D call. V was shortened by 8 bases and J by 1 base, with 20 bases between the two germline ends. The germline CDR1 and CDR2 sequences are SNHLY and FYNNEI. The CDR3 spans 16 residues. The CDR3 DNA reads as TGTGCCAGCGTAGAAACCGACGGGCCAAGTAACTATGGCTACACCTTC. It is translated as CASVETDGPSNYGYTF.

V is TRBV9 and J is TRBJ2-2, with D maybe TRBD1 (5 bases). V was shortened by 4 bases and J by 8 bases, with 18 bases between the two germline ends. The CDR3 has 15 residues. Germline CDR1 and CDR2: SGDLS and YYNGEE. The chain's CDR3 is CASSPTASQAGELFF. CDR3 sequence (DNA): TGTGCCAGCAGCCCCACGGCCTCACAGGCAGGGGAGCTGTTTTTT.

This clonotype appeared once. The V and J genes are TRBV29-1 and TRBJ2-5; 8 nucleotides match TRBD1. This CDR3 is built from 14 residues. Germline V lookup: CDR1 SQVTM, CDR2 ANQGSEA. J was trimmed by 4 bases and V by 3 bases; bases with no gene match: 7. The chain's CDR3 is CSVDLQGVRETQYF. The CDR3 coding sequence is TGCAGCGTTGACCTACAGGGGGTACGAGAGACCCAGTACTTC.

Worth noting for this clonotype: Its ends do not fully match the called genes, so a read error is possible. The J gene is TRBJ1-1, the V gene TRBV7-9; D remains ambiguous. The CDR3 length is 15 residues. Germline CDR1 is SEHNR and CDR2 is FQNEAQ (reference sequence). CDR3 sequence reads: CASRNRRAGDTEAFF. For the CDR3, the DNA is TGCGCCAGCAGAAACCGCCGGGCCGGGGACACTGAAGCTTTCTTT.

This clonotype was counted only a few times. The chain has TRBV20-1 and TRBJ2-7; D gene unclear. V lost 0 bases, J lost 5 bases, and 8 bases lay in between. In germline, CDR1 is DFQATT, CDR2 SNEGSKA (reference sequence). This CDR3 is built from 12 residues. CDR3 nucleotides: TGCAGTGCTAGAGATCTCCTAGACGAGCAGTACTTC. Translated, it gives CSARDLLDEQYF.

At least ten counts were recorded for this clonotype. Because the CDR3's place on the DNA is in doubt, the DNA is left out and the CDR3 is given as listed by TCRdb. The chain recombines TRBV29-1 with TRBJ1-1. Including both end residues, the CDR3 is 14 amino acids long. From germline, CDR1 is SQVTM and CDR2 ANQGSEA. CDR3 residues: CSGGQGWATGTTFF.

This clonotype was observed many times. The gene calls are TRBV7-9 and TRBJ2-5; D unresolved. The CDR3 runs 13 residues. V dropped 3 bases and J dropped 0 bases, with 5 bases sitting between them. Germline CDR1 and CDR2: SEHNR and FQNEAQ (reference sequence). For the CDR3, the DNA is TGTGCCAGCAGCTTGACGGACCAAGAGACCCAGTACTTC. Its protein is CASSLTDQETQYF.

The chain employs TRBV11-3 and TRBJ2-5; 7 bases agree with TRBD1. The germline CDR1 and CDR2 sequences are SGHNT and YENEEA. This CDR3 has 15 amino acids. Trimming at V came to 5 bases and at J to 6 bases, leaving 12 bases not matched to a gene. CDR3 residues: CASSPYRDRGQTQYF. The DNA for the CDR3 is TGTGCCAGCAGCCCATACCGGGACAGAGGACAGACCCAGTACTTC.

The J gene is TRBJ2-7, the V gene TRBV20-1, with 9 positions matching TRBD1. The CDR3 is 16 residues long. Germline CDR1 DFQATT, CDR2 SNEGSKA (reference sequence). With V trimmed by 3 bases and J by 0 bases, 9 bases remained unmatched. CDR3 bases: TGCAGTGCTAGGGAGGACAGGGGAGGTTCCTCCTACGAGCAGTACTTC. Amino acids: CSAREDRGGSSYEQYF.

The gene calls are TRBV7-9 and TRBJ2-2, with D possibly matching TRBD1 (5 bases). The V end was cut by 6 bases, the J end by 4 bases, with 15 bases between. The CDR3 runs 15 residues. From germline, CDR1 is SEHNR and CDR2 FQNEAQ (reference sequence). CDR3 in amino acids: CASSYAGRGTGELFF. For the CDR3, the DNA is TGTGCCAGCAGTTATGCAGGGCGCGGCACCGGGGAGCTGTTTTTT.

This clonotype was found a few times. The chain uses TRBV7-9 and TRBJ1-5, with D perhaps matching TRBD1 (6 bases). Per the germline V gene, CDR1 is SEHNR and CDR2 is FQNEAQ (reference sequence). This CDR3 spans 14 amino acids. V dropped 6 bases and J dropped 7 bases, with 16 bases sitting between them. The CDR3 sequence is CASSPGGAGQPQHF. In DNA form, the CDR3 reads TGTGCCAGCAGTCCGGGGGGCGCGGGGCAGCCCCAGCATTTT.

This clonotype appeared many times. The chain has TRBV10-2 and TRBJ1-6; perhaps TRBD1 as D (6 bases). The CDR3 has 14 amino acids. Trimming took 3 bases from V and 8 from J, leaving 11 bases between them. Germline CDR1 reads WSHSY; CDR2 reads SAAADI. The CDR3 loop is CASSEQGRDSPLHF. CDR3 in DNA: TGCGCCAGCAGTGAACAGGGAAGGGATTCACCCCTCCACTTT.

The sample holds many counts of this clonotype. V is TRBV10-3 and J is TRBJ2-5; TRBD2 aligns across 13 bases. The CDR3 contains 16 residues. The V gene end was trimmed by 8 bases and the J gene end by 4 bases; junction bases not matched to a gene: 10. CDR1 is ENHRY, CDR2 SYGVKD, per germline. The CDR3 is CAIGRLAGGGAETQYF. DNA for the CDR3: TGTGCCATCGGGCGACTAGCGGGAGGTGGGGCAGAGACCCAGTACTTC.

The chain has TRBV5-1 and TRBJ1-1; D unclear. CDR1 and CDR2 from the germline V gene are SGHRS and YFSETQ. The CDR3 runs to 15 residues. V dropped 3 bases and J dropped 0 bases, with 12 bases sitting between them. Here the CDR3 reads CASSSASVMNTEAFF. For the CDR3, the DNA is TGCGCCAGCAGCTCCGCCAGTGTTATGAACACTGAAGCTTTCTTT.